This passage covers 15 T cell receptor beta chains from one sample sequenced in a study of CD8+CD57+ T cells in acquired aplastic anemia. For CDR3 and TCR beta VDJ profiling, genomic DNA was the template used. TCRdb itself ran the reads through MiXCR, one entry per CDR3 protein. This sample yields under 500,000 distinct CDR3 sequences, of which around 33% are seen a single time; less than 0.85% belongs to the top ten. Patients sequenced had flow cytometry evidence of CD8+CD57+ cell expansion. The sequenced sample consisted of sorted CD4+, CD8+, or CD8+CD57+ T cells (not recorded which) from PBMCs. The receptors were gathered from a human donor with aplastic anemia.

V is TRBV20-1 and J is TRBJ1-2; the match to TRBD1 covers 7 bases. V dropped 3 bases and J dropped 5; count of bases not matched to a gene: 21. The CDR3 is 18 amino acids. Germline CDR1 DFQATT, CDR2 SNEGSKA (reference sequence). This CDR3 reads CSARIDRVGSRGGYGYTF. The CDR3 nucleotides read TGCAGTGCTAGGATAGACAGGGTTGGTAGTCGAGGGGGGTATGGCTACACCTTC.

This clonotype was seen at least ten times. The CDR3 does not close with the conserved phenylalanine or tryptophan, likely indicating a read error. CDR3 coding DNA: TGTGCCATCAGCCGAGGGGGAATTAATTCACCCCTCCACCTT. Amino acid sequence: CAISRGGINSPLHL. The V call is TRBV10-3, the J call TRBJ1-6; tentative D call: TRBD1 (6 bases). Germline CDR1 ENHRY, CDR2 SYGVKD. The V gene lost 6 bases and the J gene lost 6 bases, with 12 bases spanning the gap. The CDR3 loop spans 14 amino acids.

The V gene is TRBV3-1, the J gene TRBJ1-1; D is perhaps TRBD1 (5 bases). This CDR3 is 13 amino acids long. Trimming removed 4 bases from V and 10 bases from J, with 16 bases in between. Per the germline V gene, CDR1 is LGHDT and CDR2 is YNNKEL (reference sequence). The chain's CDR3 is CASSPTGGTGAFF. CDR3 coding DNA: TGTGCCAGCAGCCCTACGGGGGGGACCGGAGCTTTCTTT.

The chain couples TRBV4-3 to TRBJ1-2, with D possibly being TRBD1 (6 bases). Germline V gene lookup returns CDR1 LGHNA and CDR2 YSLEER. Trimming took 2 bases from V and 8 from J, leaving 15 bases between them. This CDR3 has 14 amino acids. The DNA for the CDR3 is TGCGCCAGCAGCCAACAACAGGGCCTCGGGGGCTACACCTTC. Encoded protein: CASSQQQGLGGYTF.

The chain joins TRBV20-1 to TRBJ1-1, with TRBD1 matching over 7 bases. Germline values: CDR1 DFQATT, CDR2 SNEGSKA (reference sequence). The trim removed 6 bases at V and 0 bases at J, leaving 4 bases unmatched. The CDR3 spans 13 residues. CDR3 residues: CSAMTGLNTEAFF. The CDR3 nucleotides read TGCAGTGCCATGACAGGGTTGAACACTGAAGCTTTCTTT.

This clonotype turned up a few times. The rearrangement uses TRBV11-1 and TRBJ2-3; 8 nucleotides line up with TRBD2. The junction had 5 bases not matched to a gene; V was cut back by 5 bases and J by 1 base. Germline V CDR1 and CDR2: SGHAT, FQDESV (reference sequence). This CDR3 is built from 15 residues. The CDR3 sequence: CASSVSGAGTDTQYF. The CDR3 bases are TGTGCCAGCAGCGTTAGCGGGGCTGGCACAGATACGCAGTATTTT. The full variable domain, in which reference TRBV11-1 and TRBJ2-3 provide the parts outside the CDR3, is EAEVAQSPRYKITEKSQAVAFWCDPISGHATLYWYRQILGQGPELLVQFQDESVVDDSQLPKDRFSAERLKGVDSTLKIQPAELGDSAMYLCASSVSGAGTDTQYFGPGTRLTVL.

This clonotype was observed many times. The genes are TRBV9 and TRBJ2-7, with 12 bases lining up with TRBD2. CDR3 length equals 16 residues. Germline V CDR1 and CDR2: SGDLS, YYNGEE. Trimming took 4 bases from V and 1 from J; bases not matched to a gene: 6. DNA of the CDR3: TGTGCCAGCAGCACCCTAGCGGGAGGGCCTTCCTACGAGCAGTACTTC. The encoded protein is CASSTLAGGPSYEQYF.

The J gene is TRBJ2-1, the V gene TRBV6-1; D is tentatively TRBD1 or TRBD2 (7 bases each). The CDR3 extends over 14 amino acids. Germline loops: CDR1 MNHNS, CDR2 SASEGT. The V end lost 6 bases, the J end lost 7 bases, and 16 bases lay between the germline ends. CDR3 DNA sequence: TGTGCCAGCAGGAGAAATCAGGGGGGGAATGAGCAGTTCTTC. Translated: CASRRNQGGNEQFF.

The chain is built from TRBV20-1 and TRBJ2-5; D possibly corresponds to TRBD2 (6 bases). This CDR3 is 14 amino acids long. V was clipped by 5 bases and J by 4 bases, with 17 bases between them. Germline-derived CDR1 and CDR2 are DFQATT and SNEGSKA (reference sequence). CDR3 region: CSAPPASGVETQYF. CDR3 nucleotide sequence: TGCAGTGCTCCCCCGGCTTCGGGGGTAGAGACCCAGTACTTC.

This clonotype showed up just a few times. V usage is TRBV9 and J usage is TRBJ2-1; a weak D match, TRBD2 (6 bases). The CDR3 covers 14 residues. Germline CDR1 SGDLS, CDR2 YYNGEE. Trimming shortened V by 0 bases and J by 7 bases, and 11 bases separated the two germline ends. In DNA, the CDR3 is TGTGCCAGCAGCGTAGCGGGACTGTGGAATGAGCAGTTCTTC. Translating gives CASSVAGLWNEQFF.

Details on this clonotype: A much larger clone differs from this one at a single base, so this may be a read error. J is TRBJ1-1 and V is TRBV29-1, with D tentatively TRBD1 (5 bases). V lost 4 bases and J lost 1, with 13 bases in between. In germline, CDR1 is SQVTM, CDR2 ANQGSEA. The CDR3 spans 14 residues. Written as DNA, the CDR3 is TGCAGCGTTGGGCCTAGGGGCCCGAACACTGAAGCTTTCTTT. Its protein is CSVGPRGPNTEAFF.

This clonotype has more than one count but fewer than ten. The V call is TRBV5-1, the J call TRBJ2-7; D assignment may be TRBD1 or TRBD2 (5 bases each). V shed 4 bases and J shed 6 bases, with 17 bases lying between them. Germline CDR1 and CDR2: SGHRS and YFSETQ. The CDR3 runs 14 residues. The chain's CDR3 is CASSATGIGGEQYF. The CDR3 DNA reads TGCGCCAGCAGCGCGACTGGAATTGGGGGCGAGCAGTACTTC.

A remark on this clonotype: A much larger clone differs from this one at a single base, so this may be a read error. J is TRBJ2-7 and V is TRBV7-9; tentative D call: TRBD1 (6 bases). This CDR3 has 15 amino acids. CDR1 and CDR2 from the germline V gene are SEHNR and FQNEAQ (reference sequence). The germline V and J ends were trimmed by 8 bases and 1 base, with 18 bases remaining between them. The CDR3 loop is CASGWGPDTSYEQYF. DNA for the CDR3: TGTGCCAGCGGCTGGGGGCCAGACACATCCTACGAGCAGTACTTC.

This clonotype occurred once. V and J are TRBV5-1 and TRBJ1-6; 9 bases agree with TRBD1. The V gene end was trimmed by 0 bases and the J gene end by 14 bases; junction bases not matched to a gene: 12. CDR3 length: 16 residues. The germline gives CDR1 SGHRS, CDR2 YFSETQ. Here the CDR3 reads CASSLDQWTGDMTLHF. In DNA, the CDR3 is TGCGCCAGCAGCTTGGACCAGTGGACAGGGGACATGACCCTCCACTTT. Full variable domain (outside the CDR3, taken from reference TRBV5-1 and TRBJ1-6): KAGVTQTPRYLIKTRGQQVTLSCSPISGHRSVSWYQQTPGQGLQFLFEYFSETQRNKGNFPGRFSGRQFSNSRSEMNVSTLELGDSALYLCASSLDQWTGDMTLHFGNGTRLTVT.

Worth noting for this clonotype: A much bigger clone sits one base away, suggesting this may be a read error. The conserved phenylalanine or tryptophan is not found at the CDR3 terminus, so this likely reflects a read error. The J gene is TRBJ1-6, the V gene TRBV4-1; D not certain. Trimming removed 0 bases from V and 12 bases from J, with 15 bases in between. Germline-derived CDR1 and CDR2 are MGHRA and YSYEKL. This CDR3 has 15 residues. CDR3 loop: CASSQEWVGERPLHL. The DNA of the CDR3 is TGCGCCAGCAGCCAAGAGTGGGTTGGGGAACGACCCCTCCACCTT.